This TCR beta chain stems from a study of somatic mutations in cytotoxic T cells in rheumatoid arthritis. Points from the study as a whole: Rheumatoid arthritis patients were compared with age-matched healthy controls, and their CD8+ T-cell clonality did not differ significantly. Patients with rheumatoid arthritis, but not healthy controls, had CD8+ clonality that increased with age.

With 0 bases clipped from V and 7 bases from J, the junction kept 3 bases outside the gene matches. This CDR3 is 14 amino acids long. Germline CDR1 and CDR2: SGHKS and YYEKEE (reference sequence). Assay: immunoSEQ multiplex PCR; the TCRdb copy retains only in-frame clones and omits some. The table has 8,000 to 10,000 clones, 60% to 80% seen once; the top ten hold 4.9%. Comments on this clone: The antigen is not known.

The sample comprised CD8+ T cells sorted from blood. The receptor's source is an adult with rheumatoid arthritis. The chain uses TRBV5-5 and TRBJ2-4, with 8 bases identical to TRBD2. Here the CDR3 reads CASSLAGGPNIQYF. As DNA, the CDR3 is TGTGCCAGCAGCTTGGCGGGAGGGCCGAACATTCAGTACTTC.